This T cell receptor (beta chain) was recorded in a study of graft-versus-host responses after intestinal transplantation. In the study overall: Transplant recipients had multivisceral, liver-intestinal, or isolated intestinal grafts. Whole-study results and caveats: Some GvH clones were seen earlier in gut or blood, suggesting intestinal origin.

Tissue processing of the graft released intraepithelial and lamina propria lymphocytes from it. Profiled with immunoSEQ multiplex PCR; TCRdb holds only in-frame clones, not every one. Here the sample spans approximately 15,000 clones, about three fifths being singletons. The CDR3 is 13 amino acids. Germline CDR1 is MNHEY and CDR2 is SMNVEV (reference sequence). The V end was cut by 0 bases, the J end by 5 bases, with 8 bases between. About this clone itself: The antigen is undetermined. The same CDR3 arises from other DNA sequences in this sample as well.

The source of this sequence is a human patient who received an intestinal transplant, so some T cells may come from the graft donor. The source material was ileum tissue, sampled 524 days after transplant. V usage is TRBV27 and J usage is TRBJ2-7, with D possibly TRBD2 on 6 matching bases. The CDR3, as DNA: TGTGCCAGCAGTTTATCCGGAGGGAACGAGCAGTACTTC. This encodes CASSLSGGNEQYF.